This T cell receptor beta chain came from a study of blood T cell repertoires in COVID-19 (dated by TCRdb to the early 2020s). Concerning the study at large: The collaborator samples originated in the United States, Italy and Spain and spanned the acute and convalescent phases of COVID-19. Subjects who had been exposed to COVID-19, were actively infected with it, or had recovered from it provided the deeply sampled blood TCRbeta repertoires that made up the dataset. The samples were drawn from the first 160 participants of the ongoing ImmuneRACE study and from 1,200 or so subjects provided by 6 global collaborators. The material from the prospective study consisted of cDNA or gDNA derived from T cells, B-cell-depleted T cells, or PBMCs. Sample metadata almost always included a de-identified subject ID, COVID-19 status, age in years and sex. Where HLA class I and class II types were available, the types were taken from metadata supplied by the sample provider, not from assay-based typing. The repertoires were released in a freely available public database meant as a resource for research on the immune response to SARS-CoV-2. What the work shows at the level of the full study, not this receptor alone: The quantity of clinical and demographic metadata differed by source and by participant and was supplied without curation.

TCRbeta CDR3 regions were amplified from genomic DNA by means of the immunoSEQ Assay, a bias-controlled multiplex PCR. The published analysis was carried out like this. The number of nucleated cells in each sample was estimated from the amplification of reference gene primers within the assay. To quantify the absolute abundance of each unique TCRbeta CDR3 rearrangement, sequence reads were collapsed and filtered. For each sample, productive Simpson clonality was calculated as the square root of Simpson's diversity index over productive rearrangements. TCRdb obtained this table from immuneACCESS and retained in-frame rearrangements with V and J assigned. These tables miss some clones; where compared with another copy, unresolved V genes account for less than half of the shortfall, and the remainder is unexplained. Clone size and V and J calls were adopted from that table, with D and trimming inferred from the DNA. The sample table holds some 340,000 clones, of which roughly 90% were seen once. The leading ten clones occupy around 4.2% of the sample.

From the germline V gene (reference sequence), CDR1 is SGHNT and CDR2 is YYREEE. The CDR3 runs 18 amino acids, cysteine and phenylalanine included. CDR3 DNA is the only sequence kept; it has 54 bases, read in frame from the first base. For this chain, trimming is 4 bases at the V end and 3 bases at the J end, and the number of junction bases without a gene match is 11. In the prospective study, participants were about 18 to 95 years old, resided in approximately 25 geographic areas of the United States, and were enrolled through a virtual design. In the prospective study, participants were assigned to cohorts based on the clinical history participants reported in a screening survey and a study questionnaire. Exposed participants had been in contact, within 2 weeks of entering the study, with a person who had a PCR-confirmed or clinician-diagnosed case of COVID-19. In the prospective study, whole blood, serum and a nasopharyngeal or oropharyngeal swab were collected from each participant by mobile phlebotomists. Participants in the prospective study had the option to provide additional blood draws and questionnaires over an approximately 2-month period. Before DNA extraction, prospective study blood samples were shipped either frozen or at room temperature.

Regarding this clone: Its binding antigen is unknown. Base qualities are missing; no much larger clone stands one base away.

The specimen sequenced was PBMCs or T cells enriched from blood (not recorded which). The TCR comes from a young woman who had been exposed to COVID-19. The chain joins TRBV5-4 to TRBJ2-7, with TRBD2 identical over 15 junction bases. CDR3 protein: CASSPTGLAGGPGYEQYF. The sequenced DNA: TGTGCCAGCAGCCCAACAGGACTAGCGGGGGGGCCCGGCTACGAGCAGTACTTC.